Below, one T cell receptor beta chain is given with its context. The data originate from a study of CD8+ T cells in alopecia areata. Following extraction, RNA underwent reverse transcription to cDNA, which served as the sequencing template. TCRdb's table, derived via immunoSEQ multiplex PCR, lists solely in-frame clones and lacks some. This table has about 42,000 clones, roughly 65% appearing once. The germline V gene encodes CDR1 LNHDA and CDR2 SQIVND (reference sequence). The CDR3 covers 14 residues. V dropped 5 bases and J dropped 1 base, with 12 bases sitting between them. Documented treatment: oral pan-JAK inhibitor, 5-10 mg twice daily.

The source was CD8+ T cells sorted from blood, collected at week 4, from a patient treated with tofacitinib. The chain couples TRBV19 to TRBJ2-7; perhaps TRBD1 as D (6 bases). The clonotype was recovered from a human donor with alopecia areata. The CDR3 region has the DNA TGTGCCAGTAGTTGGACAGCAGATTCCTACGAGCAGTACTTC. Its translation: CASSWTADSYEQYF.